This TCR beta chain emerged from a study of T cells in Graves' hyperthyroidism and ophthalmopathy. Study overall: Peripheral blood was collected at initial diagnosis, before any treatment.

V lost 3 bases and J 2 bases, leaving 7 bases between the germline ends. Germline CDR1 is MDHEN and CDR2 is SYDVKM. This CDR3 is built from 14 residues. This clonotype was found many times. Amplification of TCR beta CDR3 regions used RNA as the template. Initially, a first-round RT-PCR of the TCR CDR3 employed the HTBI primer set. TCRdb itself ran the multiplex PCR reads through MiXCR, one entry per CDR3 protein. The data show around 350,000 distinct CDR3 sequences, with approximately 13% seen just once and about 9.1% held by the top ten. Thyroid ultrasound and orbital computed tomography, with clinical symptoms and serum thyroxine and TRAb, informed diagnoses.

The chain is built from TRBV28 and TRBJ1-4, with unresolved D. The material sequenced was blood. The receptor's source is a woman between 18 and 29 years old with Graves' hyperthyroidism. The CDR3 spells CASSFQRTNEKLFF. CDR3 sequence (DNA): TGTGCCAGCAGTTTCCAGCGGACTAATGAAAAACTGTTTTTT.